This TCR beta chain was identified in a study of monozygotic twins with inflammatory bowel disease. Study results and caveats: Limited statistical power may explain no repertoire similarity difference between concordant and discordant twins. Among IBD patients, TCRbeta diversity (inverse Simpson) was lower than in healthy co-twins.

Both TCRalpha and TCRbeta cDNA were subjected to two nested PCRs lasting roughly 16 and 10 cycles. TCRdb reprocessed the 5' RACE reads; each CDR3 protein has one entry and no DNA is given. The sample table sets out 150,000 to 200,000 distinct CDR3 sequences. On this clonotype: The antigen remains undetermined.

CDR3 length equals 16 residues. Germline CDR1 SGHRS, CDR2 YFSETQ. The sequence was obtained from a human donor with ulcerative colitis or Crohn's disease, or a healthy co-twin of an affected twin (not recorded which). The sequenced sample was blood. The chain is built from TRBV5-1 and TRBJ2-7; TCRdb names TRBD1, which stays unverified in the absence of DNA. This chain's CDR3 is CASSPMDRGDHYEQYF. The complete variable domain, with remaining parts taken from reference TRBV5-1 and TRBJ2-7, reads KAGVTQTPRYLIKTRGQQVTLSCSPISGHRSVSWYQQTPGQGLQFLFEYFSETQRNKGNFPGRFSGRQFSNSRSEMNVSTLELGDSALYLCASSPMDRGDHYEQYFGPGTRLTVT.